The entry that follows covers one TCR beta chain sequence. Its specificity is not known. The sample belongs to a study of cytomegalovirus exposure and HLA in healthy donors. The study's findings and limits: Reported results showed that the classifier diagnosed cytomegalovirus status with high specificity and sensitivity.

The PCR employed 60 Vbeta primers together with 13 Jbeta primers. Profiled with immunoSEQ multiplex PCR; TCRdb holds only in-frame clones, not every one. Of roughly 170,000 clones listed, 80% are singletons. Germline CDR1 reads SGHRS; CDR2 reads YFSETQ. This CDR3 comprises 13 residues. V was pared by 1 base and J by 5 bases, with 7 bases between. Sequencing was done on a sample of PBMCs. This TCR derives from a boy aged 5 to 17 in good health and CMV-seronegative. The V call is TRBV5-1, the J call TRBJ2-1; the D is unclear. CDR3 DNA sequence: TGCGCCAGCAGCTTGCGCGGCGACAATGAGCAGTTCTTC. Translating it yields CASSLRGDNEQFF.